This TCR beta chain was sequenced during a study of cytomegalovirus exposure and HLA in healthy donors. In the study overall: An early data release held around 80 million unique TCRs from HLA-typed donors.

Researchers ran the PCR with 60 Vbeta and 13 Jbeta primers. The method was immunoSEQ multiplex PCR; TCRdb's version includes in-frame clones alone and lacks a portion of them. The data contain 110,000 or so clones, 76% of them singletons. Germline V CDR1 and CDR2: LGHNA, YSLEER. This CDR3 has 15 amino acids. V shed 2 bases, J shed 5 bases, and the junction held 4 bases outside the gene matches. The V call is TRBV4-3, the J call TRBJ2-3; 10 positions agree with TRBD1. Sample: PBMCs. This receptor was taken from a woman between 50 and 59 years old in good health and CMV-seropositive. The CDR3 reads CASSQRTGGGDTQYF. CDR3 nucleotides: TGCGCCAGCAGCCAAAGGACAGGGGGTGGAGATACGCAGTATTTT.